The T cell receptor (beta chain) described here comes from a study of T cells after yellow fever vaccination. V gave up 5 bases and J gave up 1 base, with 10 bases separating them. Germline V gene lookup returns CDR1 LNHDA and CDR2 SQIVND (reference sequence). The CDR3 extends over 14 amino acids. This clonotype was detected only a few times. TCRdb re-called the 5' RACE reads with MiXCR, one entry per CDR3 protein. The sample includes 300,000 or so distinct CDR3 sequences, roughly 4.3% of them seen just once. This chain links TRBV19 with TRBJ2-3; D is possibly TRBD1 or TRBD2 (5 bases each). The sample in question was PBMCs, obtained 5 days after the yellow fever booster vaccination. The TCR originated in a man in his late teens or twenties who received the YFV17D yellow fever vaccine. DNA of the CDR3: TGTGCCAGTAGTGCAGGGCGGGGCACAGATACGCAGTATTTT. It is translated as CASSAGRGTDTQYF. Full variable domain (rest looked up from reference TRBV19 and TRBJ2-3): DGGITQSPKYLFRKEGQNVTLSCEQNLNHDAMYWYRQDPGQGLRLIYYSQIVNDFQKGDIAEGYSVSREKKESFPLTVTSAQKNPTAFYLCASSAGRGTDTQYFGPGTRLTVL.